This T cell receptor (beta chain) was observed in a study of metastatic and nonmetastatic thyroid tumors. Not a single patient had been given any form of treatment at any point before undergoing thyroid surgery. The CDR3 extends over 13 amino acids. Trimming cost V 6 bases and J 8 bases, with 14 bases left between them. Germline V gene data show CDR1 as LGHNA and CDR2 as YSLEER. TCRdb re-clonotyped the PCR reads via MiXCR. The table has thousands of clones, 30% to 35% seen once. In its sample, this clone ranks as medium-sized. Sequencing input: adjacent normal tissue. The source of this sequence is a female donor with papillary thyroid cancer or a benign thyroid nodule (not recorded which). Some clones in this sample may be carry-over from other donors' samples. The V and J genes are TRBV4-3 and TRBJ2-1; D is tentatively TRBD1 or TRBD2 (6 bases each). CDR3 bases: TGCGCCAGCAGTGGATCAGGGGAGGATGAGCAGTTCTTC. Its protein product is CASSGSGEDEQFF.